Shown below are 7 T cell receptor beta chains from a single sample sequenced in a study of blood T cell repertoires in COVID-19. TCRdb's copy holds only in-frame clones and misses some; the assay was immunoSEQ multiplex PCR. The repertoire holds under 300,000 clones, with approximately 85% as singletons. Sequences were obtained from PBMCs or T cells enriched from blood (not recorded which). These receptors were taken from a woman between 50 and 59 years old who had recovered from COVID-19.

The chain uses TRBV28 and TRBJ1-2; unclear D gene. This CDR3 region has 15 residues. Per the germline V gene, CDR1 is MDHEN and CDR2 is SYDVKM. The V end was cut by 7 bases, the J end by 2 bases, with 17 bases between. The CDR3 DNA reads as TGTGCCAGCACCTCAAGAGGTGCAGCCAACTATGGCTACACCTTC. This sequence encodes CASTSRGAANYGYTF.

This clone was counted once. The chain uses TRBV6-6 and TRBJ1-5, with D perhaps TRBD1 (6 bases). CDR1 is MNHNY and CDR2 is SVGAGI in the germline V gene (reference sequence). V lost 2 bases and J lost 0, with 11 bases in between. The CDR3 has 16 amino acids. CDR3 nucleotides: TGTGCCAGCAGTTACAGAGGACAGTCTAGCAATCAGCCCCAGCATTTT. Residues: CASSYRGQSSNQPQHF.

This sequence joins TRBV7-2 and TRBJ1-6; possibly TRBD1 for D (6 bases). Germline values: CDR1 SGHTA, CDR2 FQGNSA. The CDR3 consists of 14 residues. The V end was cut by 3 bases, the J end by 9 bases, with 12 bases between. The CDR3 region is CASSLGTNSSPLHF. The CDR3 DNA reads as TGTGCCAGCAGCTTGGGGACAAACTCTTCACCCCTCCACTTT.

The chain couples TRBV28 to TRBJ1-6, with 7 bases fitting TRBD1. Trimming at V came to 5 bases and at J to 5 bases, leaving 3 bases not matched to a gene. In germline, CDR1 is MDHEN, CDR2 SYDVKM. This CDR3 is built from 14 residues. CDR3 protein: CASSRDRNNSPLHF. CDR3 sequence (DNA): TGTGCCAGCAGTCGGGACAGAAATAATTCACCCCTCCACTTT.

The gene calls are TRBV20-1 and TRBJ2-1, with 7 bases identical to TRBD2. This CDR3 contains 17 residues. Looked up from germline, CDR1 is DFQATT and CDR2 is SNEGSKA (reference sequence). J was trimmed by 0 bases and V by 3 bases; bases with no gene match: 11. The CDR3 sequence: CSASLGGRLSSYNEQFF. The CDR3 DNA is TGCAGTGCTAGTTTAGGCGGGAGACTGTCCTCCTACAATGAGCAGTTCTTC.

The CDR3 is CASSLARAGGSYTF. CDR3 DNA: TGTGCCAGCAGCTTAGCGCGAGCAGGGGGTAGCTACACCTTC. This chain joins TRBV7-9 and TRBJ1-2, with 7 bases matching TRBD1. Germline V lookup: CDR1 SEHNR, CDR2 FQNEAQ (reference sequence). The junction had 7 bases not matched to a gene; V was cut back by 0 bases and J by 9 bases. The CDR3 is 14 residues long.

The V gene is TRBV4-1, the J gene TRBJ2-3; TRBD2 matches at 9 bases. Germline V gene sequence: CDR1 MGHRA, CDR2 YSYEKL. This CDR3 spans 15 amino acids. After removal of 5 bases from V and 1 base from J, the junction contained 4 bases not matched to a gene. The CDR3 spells CASSKRTSGTDTQYF. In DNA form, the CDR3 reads TGCGCCAGCAGCAAACGGACTAGCGGCACAGATACGCAGTATTTT.